The text below deals with one T cell receptor beta chain. Its antigen is unknown. These data come from a study of beta chain features in type 1 diabetes. The CDR3 has 13 residues. Trimming shortened V by 5 bases and J by 0 bases, and 10 bases separated the two germline ends. The germline gives CDR1 SQVTM, CDR2 ANQGSEA. General study findings and limits: The naive, central memory and Treg TCRB repertoires looked more alike in patients than they did in healthy donors. Over-representation of high TCR-expressing cells was a possible consequence of cDNA sequencing.

TCRB transcripts that were expressed got sequenced, as all of the isolated RNA had been reverse transcribed. Clones were sequenced by immunoSEQ multiplex PCR, and TCRdb holds only the in-frame ones, with some missing. The sample lists about 59,000 clones; roughly three fifths were seen once. The TCR was taken from a woman aged 18 to 35 in good health. What was sequenced was Tregs from blood. This chain connects TRBV29-1 to TRBJ1-1, with D perhaps matching TRBD1 (6 bases). This chain's CDR3 is CSVTTGLNTEAFF. The CDR3 DNA sequence: TGCAGCGTTACGACAGGACTGAACACTGAAGCTTTCTTT.